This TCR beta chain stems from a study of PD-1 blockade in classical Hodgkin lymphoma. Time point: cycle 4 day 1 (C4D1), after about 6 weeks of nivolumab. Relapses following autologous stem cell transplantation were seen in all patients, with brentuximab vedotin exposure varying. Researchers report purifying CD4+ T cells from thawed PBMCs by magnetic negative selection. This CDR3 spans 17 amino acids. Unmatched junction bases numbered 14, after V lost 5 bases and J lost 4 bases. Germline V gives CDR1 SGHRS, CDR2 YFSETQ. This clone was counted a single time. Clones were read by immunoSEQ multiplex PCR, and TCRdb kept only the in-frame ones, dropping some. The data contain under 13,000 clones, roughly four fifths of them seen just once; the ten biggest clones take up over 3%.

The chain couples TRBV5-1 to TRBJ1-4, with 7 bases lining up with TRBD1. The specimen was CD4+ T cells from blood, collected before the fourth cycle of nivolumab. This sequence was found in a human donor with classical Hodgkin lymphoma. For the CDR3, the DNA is TGCGCCAGCAGTTTAAATTACAGGGGCCGCCGTAATGAAAAACTGTTTTTT. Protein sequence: CASSLNYRGRRNEKLFF.